This TCR beta chain was documented in a study of T cell responses to AZD1222 COVID-19 vaccine. General study results and limits: In a largely white British group with more females than males, clonal diversity was possibly underestimated. The reported proportion of spike-specific TCRs targeting unmutated variant regions was nearly half. Spike-specific TCR breadth and depth grew following two AZD1222 doses.

With regard to this clone: What it recognizes is unknown.

Here immunoSEQ multiplex PCR was the method, and the copy in TCRdb shows in-frame clones only, minus some. The sample includes 90,000 to 120,000 clones, around 94% of them seen just once. The CDR3 consists of 17 residues. The V gene's germline CDR1 is SGDLS and CDR2 YYNGEE. The ends lost 0 bases at V and 1 base at J; junction bases unmatched: 9. The source of this sequence is an adult in good health. V gene TRBV9 combines with J gene TRBJ1-2; 7 nucleotides align to TRBD1. Sample: peripheral blood, taken on day 0 of AZD1222 vaccination. The CDR3 loop reads CASSVAAGGVLNYGYTF. CDR3 DNA: TGTGCCAGCAGCGTAGCGGCAGGGGGGGTCCTTAACTATGGCTACACCTTC.